One sample yielded the 22 T cell receptor beta chains listed below, sequenced in a study of blood T cell repertoires in COVID-19. Sequencing was performed with immunoSEQ multiplex PCR; in TCRdb, only in-frame clones are kept and a portion is missing. The sample contains roughly 290,000 clones, roughly 85% of which appear only once. What was sequenced was PBMCs or T cells enriched from blood (not recorded which). Every receptor here comes from a man aged 30 to 45 who had recovered from COVID-19.

This chain links TRBV18 with TRBJ1-2; 7 bases line up with TRBD1. CDR3 length: 14 residues. After removal of 3 bases from V and 1 base from J, the junction contained 2 bases not matched to a gene. CDR1 and CDR2 (germline): KGHSH, LQKENI. This CDR3 reads CASSPGTDNYGYTF. The CDR3 DNA is TGTGCCAGCTCACCCGGGACAGATAACTATGGCTACACCTTC.

V is TRBV2 and J is TRBJ2-3; 13 bases are a match to TRBD2. CDR3 size: 15 residues. Per the germline V gene, CDR1 is SNHLY and CDR2 is FYNNEI. The V segment lost 5 bases and the J segment 5 bases; nucleotides outside the gene matches: 4. The CDR3 DNA reads TGTGCCAGCAGTCGACTAGCGGGGGGCTTAGATACGCAGTATTTT. As protein: CASSRLAGGLDTQYF. The entire variable domain, with the rest obtained from reference TRBV2 and TRBJ2-3, is as follows: EPEVTQTPSHQVTQMGQEVILRCVPISNHLYFYWYRQILGQKVEFLVSFYNNEISEKSEIFDDQFSVERPDGSNFTLKIRSTKLEDSAMYFCASSRLAGGLDTQYFGPGTRLTVL.

The chain joins TRBV2 to TRBJ2-7, with 7 bases that match TRBD1. The CDR3 has 14 amino acids. V trimming: 4 bases; J trimming: 0 bases; junction bases outside the gene matches: 3. Looked up from germline, CDR1 is SNHLY and CDR2 is FYNNEI. CDR3 amino acids: CASSAGTVSYEQYF. CDR3 sequence (DNA): TGTGCCAGCAGTGCGGGGACAGTCTCCTACGAGCAGTACTTC.

This chain connects TRBV11-2 to TRBJ1-3; TRBD1 might be the D (6 bases). CDR3 length: 16 amino acids. Trimming cost V 4 bases and J 1 base, with 14 bases left between them. The germline V gene encodes CDR1 SGHAT and CDR2 FQNNGV. The CDR3, as DNA: TGTGCCAGCAGCTCGGGGGGCGGGTCTTCTGGAAACACCATATATTTT. It encodes CASSSGGGSSGNTIYF.

The chain links TRBV9 to TRBJ2-3; D uncertain. Germline CDR1 reads SGDLS; CDR2 reads YYNGEE. The CDR3 runs to 13 residues. The V end lost 2 bases, the J end lost 1 base, and 5 bases lay between the germline ends. The CDR3 sequence: CASSVSGTDTQYF. The CDR3 DNA is TGTGCCAGCAGCGTGTCGGGCACAGATACGCAGTATTTT. Drawing the rest from reference TRBV9 and TRBJ2-3, the complete variable domain is DSGVTQTPKHLITATGQRVTLRCSPRSGDLSVYWYQQSLDQGLQFLIQYYNGEERAKGNILERFSAQQFPDLHSELNLSSLELGDSALYFCASSVSGTDTQYFGPGTRLTVL.

CDR3 residues: CASSIGRVSTDTQYF. The CDR3 nucleotides read TGTGCCAGTAGTATAGGAAGAGTAAGCACAGATACGCAGTATTTT. The V and J genes are TRBV19 and TRBJ2-3; no clear D. Trimming shortened V by 1 base and J by 0 bases, and 8 bases separated the two germline ends. The CDR3 sequence is 15 residues long. Germline-derived CDR1 and CDR2 are LNHDA and SQIVND (reference sequence).

The chain recombines TRBV3-1 (or the pseudogene TRBV3-2) with TRBJ2-1; TRBD2 might be the D (5 bases). V was trimmed by 0 bases and J by 15 bases, leaving 15 bases between them. The CDR3 has 13 amino acids. Germline V gives CDR1 LGHDT, CDR2 YNNKEL (reference sequence). The CDR3 nucleotides read TGTGCCAGCAGCCAAGACATCCGGGGTTGGCGGTTCTTC. Its protein is CASSQDIRGWRFF.

The DNA of the CDR3 is TGCGCCAGCAGCTTGGAGTTCAGAGGGTTCAGCATCTACGAGCAGTACTTC. This translates into CASSLEFRGFSIYEQYF. The chain recombines TRBV5-1 with TRBJ2-7, with D tentatively TRBD2 (5 bases). V was trimmed by 0 bases and J by 3 bases, leaving 19 bases between them. The CDR3 runs 17 residues. The germline gives CDR1 SGHRS, CDR2 YFSETQ.

This CDR3 is CASSQRTSGNTIYF. The CDR3 bases are TGTGCCAGCAGCCAGAGGACTAGTGGAAACACCATATATTTT. This rearrangement joins TRBV6-5 to TRBJ1-3; no definite D call. From germline, CDR1 is MNHEY and CDR2 SVGAGI. The ends were cut back, 6 bases at V and 3 bases at J, with 12 bases in the middle. There are 14 residues in the CDR3.

The chain couples TRBV5-1 to TRBJ2-1, with TRBD2 identical over 9 bases. Germline V gives CDR1 SGHRS, CDR2 YFSETQ. V was pared by 1 base and J by 6 bases, with 8 bases of the junction left unmatched. This CDR3 has 16 amino acids. The CDR3 nucleotides read TGCGCCAGCAGCTTGTCTGCCCAGCGGGGGGTCAATGAGCAGTTCTTC. Translated, it gives CASSLSAQRGVNEQFF.

V usage is TRBV4-2 and J usage is TRBJ2-1; 7 bases align to TRBD1. Germline V gene sequence: CDR1 LGHNA, CDR2 YNFKEQ. This CDR3 region has 14 residues. The ends lost 5 bases at V and 5 bases at J; junction bases unmatched: 6. CDR3 sequence reads: CASSDGQADNEQFF. The DNA of the CDR3 is TGTGCCAGCAGCGACGGACAGGCCGACAATGAGCAGTTCTTC.

V usage is TRBV24-1 and J usage is TRBJ2-7; D is possibly TRBD1 (6 bases). The CDR3 is 15 amino acids. V lost 5 bases, J lost 0 bases, and 13 bases lay in between. The germline gives CDR1 KGHDR, CDR2 SFDVKD. This chain's CDR3 is CATSGPGTNSYEQYF. Here the CDR3 DNA reads TGTGCCACCAGTGGTCCCGGGACAAACTCCTACGAGCAGTACTTC.

This chain connects TRBV5-1 to TRBJ1-1; 9 bases match TRBD1. V was clipped by 4 bases and J by 7 bases; unmatched bases: 5. This CDR3 comprises 13 residues. CDR1 is SGHRS and CDR2 is YFSETQ in the germline V gene. CDR3 loop: CASSGGQGFEAFF. Written as DNA, the CDR3 is TGCGCCAGCAGCGGGGGACAGGGCTTTGAAGCTTTCTTT.

This chain's CDR3 is CASRVAGGQKEQYF. The CDR3, as DNA: TGCGCCAGCAGAGTAGCGGGGGGGCAAAAAGAGCAGTACTTC. The chain links TRBV5-1 to TRBJ2-7; 11 nucleotides line up with TRBD2. V gave up 5 bases and J gave up 7 bases; unmatched junction bases: 8. The CDR3 runs to 14 residues. The germline CDR1 and CDR2 sequences are SGHRS and YFSETQ.

The chain recombines TRBV5-8 with TRBJ1-6; D uncertain. Germline V gene data show CDR1 as SGHTS and CDR2 as YDEGEE. This CDR3 has 16 residues. V lost 2 bases to trimming and J lost 2 bases, with 11 bases between them. The CDR3: CASSFRGSTYNSPLHF. CDR3 DNA sequence: TGTGCCAGCAGCTTCCGGGGTAGCACCTATAATTCACCCCTCCACTTT.

V gene TRBV4-2 combines with J gene TRBJ1-3; 8 positions agree with TRBD1. The CDR3 has 15 amino acids. Germline values: CDR1 LGHNA, CDR2 YNFKEQ. V lost 3 bases to trimming and J lost 4 bases; unmatched junction nucleotides: 5. In DNA, the CDR3 is TGTGCCAGCAGCCACGACCAGGGGGCGGGAAACACCATATATTTT. It codes for CASSHDQGAGNTIYF.

This chain links TRBV11-1 with TRBJ2-5; a possible D gene is TRBD2 (5 bases). The CDR3 loop spans 15 amino acids. The V end lost 4 bases, the J end lost 4 bases, and 16 bases lay between the germline ends. In germline, CDR1 is SGHAT, CDR2 FQDESV (reference sequence). The CDR3 protein is CASSSSTTGRETQYF. The CDR3, as DNA: TGTGCCAGCAGCTCCTCCACTACGGGGAGAGAGACCCAGTACTTC.

The chain joins TRBV6-5 to TRBJ2-7, with D maybe TRBD1 (6 bases). The ends were cut back, 10 bases at V and 2 bases at J, with 15 bases in the middle. This CDR3 contains 13 residues. Germline CDR1 is MNHEY and CDR2 is SVGAGI. The CDR3 DNA is TGTGCCACCACCGGACAGACCGCCTACGAGCAGTACTTC. This encodes CATTGQTAYEQYF.

The table lists this clone with a count of one. The V and J genes are TRBV5-4 and TRBJ2-3, with D unclear. The CDR3 has 13 residues. Trimming pared 7 bases from V and 1 base from J, leaving 10 bases between. The V gene's germline CDR1 is SGHNT and CDR2 YYREEE (reference sequence). CDR3 loop: CASRPVRTDTQYF. CDR3 DNA sequence: TGTGCCAGCCGCCCGGTCCGCACAGATACGCAGTATTTT.

This chain joins TRBV19 and TRBJ1-6, with D tentatively TRBD1 (5 bases). The CDR3 length is 14 residues. The V and J ends lost 3 bases and 12 bases respectively, with 15 bases between them. CDR1 and CDR2 from the germline V gene are LNHDA and SQIVND (reference sequence). The CDR3 nucleotides read TGTGCCAGTAGTATTAGACTGGGGCAATTACCCCTCCACTTT. Translated: CASSIRLGQLPLHF.

This chain joins TRBV5-4 and TRBJ2-1; 7 bases align to TRBD1. The germline CDR1 and CDR2 sequences are SGHNT and YYREEE (reference sequence). Trimming cost V 0 bases and J 6 bases; bases outside gene matches: 6. CDR3 length: 15 amino acids. CDR3 nucleotides: TGTGCCAGCAGCTTGGTCGCCTCAGGGGGCAATGAGCAGTTCTTC. It yields the protein CASSLVASGGNEQFF.

This rearrangement joins TRBV19 to TRBJ1-2; D perhaps matches TRBD1 (5 bases). Germline CDR1 reads LNHDA; CDR2 reads SQIVND (reference sequence). V dropped 4 bases and J dropped 3 bases, with 12 bases sitting between them. The CDR3 consists of 14 residues. CDR3 in DNA: TGTGCCAGTAGTACAAGACAGAAGTACTATGGCTACACCTTC. Amino acid sequence: CASSTRQKYYGYTF.